The present T cell receptor (beta chain) was sequenced within a study of T cell clusters in autoimmune cytopenias. Turning to the study itself: A median age of around 59 years and mean of about 50 years characterized healthy donor controls.

TRB rearrangements were amplified by touch-down multiplex PCR with mixed TRB-A/B primers. No DNA is given; TCRdb re-called the multiplex PCR reads and lists each CDR3 protein once. Its listing shows roughly 5,000 distinct CDR3 sequences. About 39,000 genome equivalents of blood DNA were amplified for TRB. CDR1 KGHDR and CDR2 SFDVKD come from the germline V gene. The CDR3 runs 15 residues. The same specimen was also included in a second study, on T cell repertoires in aging, cancer and after chemotherapy. That work states: Across the chemotherapy interval, each cancer cohort showed higher median generation probability, suggesting thymic rebound.

This receptor was taken from a human donor in good health. This sequence joins TRBV24-1 and TRBJ2-1; TCRdb indicates TRBD1, and absent DNA this call remains unverified. Sequenced: peripheral blood. CDR3 residues: CATSQAPPNYNEQFF.